This T cell receptor beta chain was obtained from a study of cytomegalovirus exposure and HLA in healthy donors. V was clipped by 5 bases and J by 6 bases, with 9 bases between them. This CDR3 has 11 amino acids. Germline assignment: CDR1 DFQATT and CDR2 SNEGSKA (reference sequence). With 60 Vbeta and 13 Jbeta primers, the PCR was carried out. Assay: immunoSEQ multiplex PCR; the TCRdb copy retains only in-frame clones and omits some. The sample lists about 99,000 clones, roughly three quarters seen once, with about 9.3% in the top ten. The sequenced sample was PBMCs. The TCR sequence derives from a woman aged 18-29 years in good health and CMV-seropositive. The chain links TRBV20-1 to TRBJ2-3; D not resolved. The CDR3, as DNA: TGCAGTGCTCAGTGGCAGGATACGCAGTATTTT. The encoded protein is CSAQWQDTQYF.